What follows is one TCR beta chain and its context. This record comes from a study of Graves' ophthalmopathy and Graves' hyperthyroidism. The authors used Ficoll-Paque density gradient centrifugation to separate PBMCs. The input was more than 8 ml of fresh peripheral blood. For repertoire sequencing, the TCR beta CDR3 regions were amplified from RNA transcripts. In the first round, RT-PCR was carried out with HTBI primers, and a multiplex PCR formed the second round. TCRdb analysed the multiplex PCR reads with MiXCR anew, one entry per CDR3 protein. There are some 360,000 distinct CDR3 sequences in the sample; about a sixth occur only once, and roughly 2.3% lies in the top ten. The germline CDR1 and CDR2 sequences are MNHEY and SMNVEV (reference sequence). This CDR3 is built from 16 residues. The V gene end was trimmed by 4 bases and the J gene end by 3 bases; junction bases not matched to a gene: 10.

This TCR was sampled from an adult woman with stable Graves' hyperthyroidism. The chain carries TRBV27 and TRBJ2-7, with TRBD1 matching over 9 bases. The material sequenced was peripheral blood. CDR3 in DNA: TGTGCCAGCAGTTGGACAGGGGTGGAGGGGGGCTACGAGCAGTACTTC. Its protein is CASSWTGVEGGYEQYF.